The 18 T cell receptor beta chains below come from one sample, sequenced in a study of blood T cells in healthy people across ages. Together with a sample-barcoded 5' primer, a J-beta primer mix was included in a second PCR lasting about 7 to 11 cycles. TCRdb re-analysed the 5' RACE reads in MiXCR, keeping a single row per CDR3 protein. The sample holds about 1.6 million distinct CDR3 sequences, about 31% seen once. The sample taken for sequencing was blood. The source of these receptors is a woman younger than 45 in good health.

This clonotype has just a few counts. CDR3 residues: CASSGLTFEQFF. The CDR3 DNA reads TGTGCCAGCAGCGGGCTGACTTTTGAGCAGTTCTTC. The genes are TRBV9 and TRBJ2-1; D remains ambiguous. The germline V gene encodes CDR1 SGDLS and CDR2 YYNGEE. The CDR3 totals 12 residues. V was clipped by 3 bases and J by 9 bases, with 10 bases between them.

The V gene is TRBV30, the J gene TRBJ2-7; 7 nucleotides align to TRBD2. The CDR3 sequence is 14 residues long. V shed 3 bases and J 3 bases; nucleotides not matched to a gene: 8. Per the germline V gene, CDR1 is GTSNPN and CDR2 is SVGIG (reference sequence). The CDR3 reads CAWRSKRGGYEQYF. The CDR3 DNA sequence: TGTGCCTGGAGAAGCAAGCGGGGAGGCTACGAGCAGTACTTC.

This clonotype was found a few times. The chain carries TRBV20-1 and TRBJ2-3; 7 bases are shared with TRBD2. The V segment lost 3 bases and the J segment 1 base; nucleotides outside the gene matches: 4. Germline V gene data show CDR1 as DFQATT and CDR2 as SNEGSKA (reference sequence). This CDR3 has 14 amino acids. The CDR3 nucleotides read TGCAGTGCTAGCTCCGCGGGGGGCACAGATACGCAGTATTTT. This encodes CSASSAGGTDTQYF.

There are a few counts of this clonotype. The chain recombines TRBV7-8 with TRBJ2-7; D might be TRBD1 (5 bases). CDR1 and CDR2 (germline): SGHVS, FQNEAQ. V was shortened by 5 bases and J by 1 base, with 15 bases between the two germline ends. This CDR3 region has 15 residues. The chain's CDR3 is CASSELRGGSYEQYF. The CDR3 DNA reads TGTGCCAGCAGCGAGTTAAGGGGTGGTTCCTACGAGCAGTACTTC.

At least ten counts were recorded for this clonotype. This rearrangement joins TRBV20-1 to TRBJ1-2; the D is unclear. The CDR3 is 11 residues long. Trimming took off 5 bases at V and 8 bases at J, with 12 bases between the two ends. Germline V gene lookup returns CDR1 DFQATT and CDR2 SNEGSKA (reference sequence). CDR3 residues: CSASPGGGYTF. CDR3 nucleotides: TGCAGTGCTTCACCAGGTGGGGGCTACACCTTC.

Regarding this clonotype: This may be a read error, as it is one base from a much larger clone. V and J are TRBV29-1 and TRBJ2-1; D remains unclear. From germline, CDR1 is SQVTM and CDR2 ANQGSEA. The CDR3 length is 14 residues. The CDR3 sequence is CSGALTRSYDEQFF. Here the CDR3 DNA reads TGCAGCGGGGCTTTAACCCGCTCCTACGATGAGCAGTTCTTC.

This clonotype was seen only a few times. V usage is TRBV20-1 and J usage is TRBJ2-1; 9 bases agree with TRBD2. Germline V CDR1 and CDR2: DFQATT, SNEGSKA (reference sequence). CDR3 length: 14 amino acids. Trimming removed 5 bases from V and 4 bases from J; junction bases left unmatched: 6. CDR3 loop: CSAPPGLAYNEQFF. The CDR3 nucleotides read TGCAGTGCTCCCCCGGGACTAGCTTACAATGAGCAGTTCTTC.

Details on this clonotype: This probably arose from a read error, given a far larger clone one base away. The gene calls are TRBV10-3 and TRBJ2-7; 11 bases align to TRBD1. V dropped 10 bases and J dropped 3; count of bases not matched to a gene: 8. The CDR3 is made up of 14 amino acids. The germline gives CDR1 ENHRY, CDR2 SYGVKD. DNA of the CDR3: TGTGCCACCAGCTCCGGGACAGGGGGCTACGAGCAGTACTTC. Its translation: CATSSGTGGYEQYF.

The gene calls are TRBV3-1 and TRBJ2-1; D uncertain. The CDR3 totals 15 residues. Deletions cut 4 bases from V and 3 bases from J, with 13 bases between. The germline CDR1 and CDR2 sequences are LGHDT and YNNKEL (reference sequence). The CDR3 DNA follows: TGTGCCAGCAGCCGGAAGGGAATTTACTACAATGAGCAGTTCTTC. It codes for CASSRKGIYYNEQFF.

This clonotype occurred a few times. As DNA, the CDR3 is TGCAGCGTTGAGGGGGGCCACGAGCAGTACTTC. It is translated as CSVEGGHEQYF. This chain connects TRBV29-1 to TRBJ2-7; either TRBD1 or TRBD2 may supply D (6 bases each). CDR1 is SQVTM, CDR2 ANQGSEA, per germline. Trimming took off 3 bases at V and 5 bases at J, with 8 bases between the two ends. The CDR3 extends over 11 amino acids.

V gene TRBV27 combines with J gene TRBJ1-1; D is undetermined. Germline V gives CDR1 MNHEY, CDR2 SMNVEV (reference sequence). V dropped 5 bases and J dropped 0 bases, with 13 bases sitting between them. This CDR3 is 15 amino acids long. The CDR3 region has the DNA TGTGCCAGCAGTCCCTCGGGGTTCATGAACACTGAAGCTTTCTTT. Translation: CASSPSGFMNTEAFF.

The chain has TRBV6-2 or TRBV6-3 and TRBJ2-1; D is possibly TRBD2 (6 bases). The V end was cut by 4 bases, the J end by 3 bases, with 19 bases between. CDR3 size: 17 residues. Germline CDR1 is MNHEY and CDR2 is SVGEGT. CDR3 nucleotides: TGTGCCAGCAGTTTAGAACTAGTGGGAGGCTTCTACAATGAGCAGTTCTTC. It specifies CASSLELVGGFYNEQFF.

This clonotype was observed a handful of times. This chain links TRBV20-1 with TRBJ2-6, with D unresolved. Germline CDR1 is DFQATT and CDR2 is SNEGSKA (reference sequence). The CDR3 has 13 residues. V lost 6 bases and J lost 2, with 8 bases in between. CDR3: CSARNPGANVLTF. Here the CDR3 DNA reads TGCAGTGCAAGAAACCCTGGGGCCAACGTCCTGACTTTC.

In this sample, this clonotype turned up a few times. The chain couples TRBV11-2 to TRBJ2-6; no firm D call. Germline CDR1 and CDR2: SGHAT and FQNNGV. The CDR3 has 16 amino acids. The V gene lost 0 bases and the J gene lost 0 bases, with 6 bases spanning the gap. The CDR3 loop is CASSLDGISGANVLTF. Here the CDR3 DNA reads TGTGCCAGCAGCTTAGACGGAATCTCTGGGGCCAACGTCCTGACTTTC.

This clonotype was observed at least ten times. The CDR3 is CSVEVVQGATFSEQYF. The CDR3 bases are TGCAGCGTTGAAGTTGTGCAGGGGGCCACCTTTTCAGAGCAGTACTTC. The chain uses TRBV29-1 and TRBJ2-4; 8 nucleotides align to TRBD1. V trimming: 1 base; J trimming: 13 bases; junction bases outside the gene matches: 18. From germline, CDR1 is SQVTM and CDR2 ANQGSEA. The CDR3 has 16 residues.

The sample holds a few counts of this clonotype. The chain combines TRBV12-3 or TRBV12-4 with TRBJ2-3, with 8 bases aligning to TRBD2. The junction had 7 bases not matched to a gene; V was cut back by 6 bases and J by 2 bases. The CDR3 runs 15 residues. CDR3 amino acids: CASRITSGDTDTQYF. CDR3 DNA: TGTGCCAGCAGAATTACTAGCGGAGACACAGATACGCAGTATTTT.

V gene TRBV7-2 combines with J gene TRBJ2-1; D call uncertain. Germline loops: CDR1 SGHTA, CDR2 FQGNSA. V lost 2 bases to trimming and J lost 8 bases, with 7 bases between them. The CDR3 spans 12 residues. The CDR3 spells CASSLPTYEQFF. The CDR3 DNA follows: TGTGCCAGCAGCTTACCGACCTATGAGCAGTTCTTC. Filled out from reference TRBV7-2 and TRBJ2-1, the complete variable domain reads GAGVSQSPSNKVTEKGKDVELRCDPISGHTALYWYRQSLGQGLEFLIYFQGNSAPDKSGLPSDRFSAERTGGSVSTLTIQRTQQEDSAVYLCASSLPTYEQFFGPGTRLTVL.

The chain links TRBV7-9 to TRBJ2-5; 7 nucleotides line up with TRBD2. The germline gives CDR1 SEHNR, CDR2 FQNEAQ (reference sequence). The CDR3 loop spans 14 amino acids. V was clipped by 3 bases and J by 3 bases; unmatched bases: 4. The CDR3 loop is CASSLTSSKETQYF. Written as DNA, the CDR3 is TGTGCCAGCAGCTTGACTAGCTCGAAAGAGACCCAGTACTTC.